The 14 T cell receptor beta chains listed next were all sequenced from one sample in a study of blood T cell repertoires in COVID-19. TCRdb's copy holds only in-frame clones and misses some; the assay was immunoSEQ multiplex PCR. Of 60,000 to 85,000 clones detected, more than 75% appear once; the ten largest clones hold around 12%. Sequencing was done on a sample of peripheral blood. Receptor source: a human donor in a cohort sampled during active COVID-19.

Worth noting for this clone: Germline is not matched at one junction end, which may reflect a read error. The chain recombines TRBV7-7 with TRBJ2-7; 11 bases are shared with TRBD1. Germline V lookup: CDR1 SSHAT, CDR2 FNYEAQ (reference sequence). CDR3 length: 14 residues. The CDR3 coding sequence is TGTGCTAGCAGCAAAACCGGGACAGGGGGCGAGCAGTACTTC. It yields the protein CASSKTGTGGEQYF.

The chain carries TRBV7-9 and TRBJ1-2; TRBD1 is a possible D gene (5 bases). Trimming left V 5 bases short and J 4 bases short, with 14 bases between. The germline gives CDR1 SEHNR, CDR2 FQNEAQ (reference sequence). This CDR3 contains 14 residues. Written as DNA, the CDR3 is TGTGCCAGCAGCGTACGGGGGGATAGCTATGGCTACACCTTC. It yields the protein CASSVRGDSYGYTF.

The genes are TRBV18 and TRBJ1-1, with D tentatively TRBD1 (6 bases). V was cut by 3 bases and J by 1 base, with 9 bases left in between. CDR1 is KGHSH, CDR2 LQKENI, per germline. CDR3 length equals 14 residues. The chain's CDR3 is CASSPGQRNTEAFF. CDR3 sequence (DNA): TGTGCCAGCTCACCTGGACAGAGGAACACTGAAGCTTTCTTT.

This rearrangement joins TRBV5-1 to TRBJ2-6; perhaps TRBD1 as D (5 bases). In germline, CDR1 is SGHRS, CDR2 YFSETQ. The CDR3 has 14 amino acids. V lost 4 bases to trimming and J lost 4 bases, with 9 bases between them. This chain's CDR3 is CASSKQAGANVLTF. DNA of the CDR3: TGCGCCAGCAGCAAACAGGCCGGGGCCAACGTCCTGACTTTC. The variable domain in full, completed from reference TRBV5-1 and TRBJ2-6, reads KAGVTQTPRYLIKTRGQQVTLSCSPISGHRSVSWYQQTPGQGLQFLFEYFSETQRNKGNFPGRFSGRQFSNSRSEMNVSTLELGDSALYLCASSKQAGANVLTFGAGSRLTVL.

The rearrangement uses TRBV3-1 (or the pseudogene TRBV3-2) and TRBJ2-4; a weak D match, TRBD2 (5 bases). The CDR3 totals 14 residues. V was trimmed by 2 bases and J by 3 bases, leaving 8 bases between them. The germline V gene encodes CDR1 LGHDT and CDR2 YNNKEL (reference sequence). CDR3: CASSQLRDKNIQYF. CDR3 DNA sequence: TGTGCCAGCAGCCAACTGAGGGACAAAAACATTCAGTACTTC.

V usage is TRBV6-5 and J usage is TRBJ2-7, with a tentative D call TRBD1 (5 bases). The CDR3 runs to 15 residues. Germline V gives CDR1 MNHEY, CDR2 SVGAGI. Between the trimmed V and J ends, which lost 5 bases and 3 bases, there was a span of 17 bases. The DNA for the CDR3 is TGTGCCAGCAGTCCTTCCAGGGTTTCGGGCTACGAGCAGTACGTC. Translating gives CASSPSRVSGYEQYV.

In this sample, this clone turned up once. This sequence joins TRBV7-9 and TRBJ1-2; no firm D call. V was trimmed by 4 bases and J by 0 bases, leaving 18 bases between them. This CDR3 has 17 residues. Germline CDR1 reads SEHNR; CDR2 reads FQNEAQ (reference sequence). CDR3 DNA sequence: TGTGCCAGCAGCTCGGGCCCCGAGGAGGGTCCTAACTATGGCTACACCTTC. Amino acids: CASSSGPEEGPNYGYTF.

The chain joins TRBV19 to TRBJ1-3; 11 bases map to TRBD1. Per germline, CDR1 LNHDA and CDR2 SQIVND (reference sequence). The CDR3 loop spans 16 amino acids. With V trimmed by 6 bases and J by 2 bases, 6 bases remained unmatched. The CDR3 region has the DNA TGTGCCAGTAGAACCCGGACAGGGGGCCCTGGAAACACCATATATTTT. It translates to CASRTRTGGPGNTIYF.

This clone was recorded only once. The J gene is TRBJ2-7, the V gene TRBV10-1; 10 positions match TRBD1. Germline V gives CDR1 WNHNN, CDR2 SYGVQD (reference sequence). The CDR3 has 16 amino acids. The ends lost 2 bases at V and 3 bases at J; junction bases unmatched: 7. The CDR3 nucleotides are TGCGCCAGCAGTGAGGAGGACAGGGGGAAACTCTACGAGCAGTACTTC. Translating gives CASSEEDRGKLYEQYF.

The chain is built from TRBV7-3 and TRBJ1-2, with D maybe TRBD1 (6 bases). From germline, CDR1 is SGHTA and CDR2 FQGTGA. V dropped 3 bases and J dropped 4 bases, with 9 bases sitting between them. There are 13 residues in the CDR3. The DNA of the CDR3 is TGTGCCAGCAGCTTCGGGGGGGCCTATGGCTACACCTTC. Protein sequence: CASSFGGAYGYTF.

This clone was recorded once. J is TRBJ1-2 and V is TRBV19, with D uncertain. V was pared by 4 bases and J by 1 base, with 10 bases between. There are 14 residues in the CDR3. The germline gives CDR1 LNHDA, CDR2 SQIVND (reference sequence). The DNA of the CDR3 is TGTGCCAGTAGTAGTCCAGGCCATAACTATGGCTACACCTTC. It yields the protein CASSSPGHNYGYTF.

This sequence joins TRBV6-5 and TRBJ2-2, with D possibly matching TRBD1 (5 bases). Deletions cut 6 bases from V and 5 bases from J, with 16 bases between. Germline assignment: CDR1 MNHEY and CDR2 SVGAGI. The CDR3 covers 15 residues. DNA for the CDR3: TGTGCCAGCAGCGATCCCGCAGGGTGGACCGGGGAGCTGTTTTTT. Amino acids: CASSDPAGWTGELFF.

The chain joins TRBV7-2 to TRBJ2-1; TRBD2 aligns across 11 bases. The length of the CDR3 is 15 residues. J lost 9 bases, V lost 2 bases, and 6 bases had no gene match. Germline V lookup: CDR1 SGHTA, CDR2 FQGNSA. CDR3 sequence: CASSLKASGRFEQFF. The CDR3 DNA is TGTGCCAGCAGCTTAAAGGCTAGCGGGAGGTTTGAGCAGTTCTTC.

V gene TRBV18 combines with J gene TRBJ1-1; D unresolved. Looked up from germline, CDR1 is KGHSH and CDR2 is LQKENI. V lost 8 bases and J lost 3, with 13 bases in between. The CDR3 totals 13 residues. The CDR3 is CASRKKSDTEAFF. The CDR3 DNA sequence: TGTGCCAGCCGAAAGAAAAGCGACACTGAAGCTTTCTTT.